Listed below are T cell receptor beta chains from one sample, sequenced in a study of cytomegalovirus exposure and HLA in healthy donors. This table comes from immunoSEQ multiplex PCR, and its TCRdb copy is limited to in-frame clones, with some not included. The sample lists 130,000 to 150,000 clones; roughly three quarters were seen once. Sequenced sample: PBMCs. The receptors come from a woman in her forties or fifties in good health and CMV-seronegative. Both conserved end residues are trimmed from each CDR3.

v_call cdr3_aa
TRBV19 ASTPPLAGAYNEQF
TRBV7-8 ASSLREGGLLGPKQY
TRBV7-3 ASSTSRGDNEQF
TRBV6-1 ASSDQGYYEQY
TRBV6-6 ASSYGPGAVSYEQY
TRBV5-1 ASSPSPAGASEQY
TRBV19 ASSSHRDKNSPLH
TRBV28 ATGKVRGYT
TRBV29-1 SVPGQGTYEQY
TRBV4-2 ASSQDSGGSSYEQY
TRBV5-1 ASSTGTFQWDTQY
TRBV28 ASSLRDTSYEQY
TRBV9 ASDGRGGRGDTQY
TRBV7-9 ASSLVEGPSGYT
TRBV28 ASRVDSGYGYT
TRBV4-1 ASSPGAGRAYGYT
TRBV5-6 ASSGGGSYNEQF
TRBV2 ASSYDSSSGNTIY
TRBV7-9 ASSSDREVEPQH
TRBV7-8 ASSAGNYRGEQY
TRBV7-9 ASSLKLSGANVLT
TRBV6-4 ASSDSGGGGSTDTQY
TRBV7-2 ASSFPGRGIMNTEAF
TRBV23-1 ASSQSEGEPLGSNEKLF
TRBV6-1 ASSDPGTGTDEQY
TRBV9 ASRSGALGEQF
TRBV7-6 ASSAGMGRGLPSYEQY
TRBV18 ASSPGGFTEAF
TRBV7-9 ASSLPQGANPLTDTQY
TRBV7-9 ASSSINANTGELF
TRBV10-3 AISEPGTGRMRGYT
TRBV6-4 ASSEVVSGGPDTQY
TRBV19 ASSASTRANSPLH
TRBV4-1 ASRRGAGETQY
TRBV7-2 ASSSGLAENQETQY
TRBV6-6 ASSYPQRGGDNEQF
TRBV7-8 ASSLFGGLQETQY
TRBV7-9 ASSTREVSYGYT
TRBV5-1 ASSLDSQVREQF
TRBV5-1 ASSLALQINEQF
TRBV6-5 AICRDRGSEQY
TRBV7-2 ASTIGAGAYNEQF
TRBV25-1 ASRGGSENTEAF
TRBV4-1 ASSHSSQNSYEQY
TRBV6-5 ASSRAGGYEQY
TRBV4-1 ASSQDRTGGQPQH
TRBV9 ASSVDLAGRTDTQY
TRBV2 ASRQSGGGAYEQY
TRBV19 ASSRTGGAYEQY
TRBV7-2 ASSQRWGEPQH
TRBV6-6 ASSVAGETYNEQF
TRBV4-1 ASSPQRELTGELF
TRBV18 ASSPEGNEQF
TRBV4-3 ASSQGRGHWTGELF
TRBV20-1 SARLRETQY
TRBV11-2 ASSLAGTANQPQH
TRBV27 ASTGRWNEKLF
TRBV11-3 ASSLGLNQETQY